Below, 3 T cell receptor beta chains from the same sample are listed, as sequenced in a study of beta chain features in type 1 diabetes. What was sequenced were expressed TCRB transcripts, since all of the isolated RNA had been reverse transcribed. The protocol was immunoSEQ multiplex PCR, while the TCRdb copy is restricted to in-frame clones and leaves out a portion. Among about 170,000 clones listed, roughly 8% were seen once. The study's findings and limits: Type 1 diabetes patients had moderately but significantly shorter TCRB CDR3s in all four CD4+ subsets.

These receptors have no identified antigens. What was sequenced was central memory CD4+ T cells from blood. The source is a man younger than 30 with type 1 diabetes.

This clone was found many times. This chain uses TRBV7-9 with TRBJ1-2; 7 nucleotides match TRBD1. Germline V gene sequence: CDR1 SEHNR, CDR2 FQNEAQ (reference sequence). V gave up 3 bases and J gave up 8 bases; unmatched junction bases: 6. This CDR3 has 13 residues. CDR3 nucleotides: TGTGCCAGCAGCTTGCAGGGGGTGGAAGGCTACACCTTC. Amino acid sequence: CASSLQGVEGYTF.

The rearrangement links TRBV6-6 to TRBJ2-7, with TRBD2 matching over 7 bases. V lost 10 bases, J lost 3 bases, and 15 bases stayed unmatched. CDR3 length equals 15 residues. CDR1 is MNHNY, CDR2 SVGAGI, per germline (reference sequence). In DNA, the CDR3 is TGTGCCATTGGGGGGGAACGGTTGGCCGTCTACGAGCAGTACTTC. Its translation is CAIGGERLAVYEQYF.

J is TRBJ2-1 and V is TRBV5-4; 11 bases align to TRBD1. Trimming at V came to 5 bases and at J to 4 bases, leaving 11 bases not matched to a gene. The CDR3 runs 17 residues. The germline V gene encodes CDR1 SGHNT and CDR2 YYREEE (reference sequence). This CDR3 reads CASRIRTGGLLYNEQFF. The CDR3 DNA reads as TGTGCCAGCAGGATTCGGACAGGGGGCCTTTTGTACAATGAGCAGTTCTTC.